The 7 T cell receptor beta chains below were found in one sample sequenced in a study of regulatory T cells listed by TCRdb under 2018. Study-wide findings and limitations: Conventional CD4+ T cells from CD3G-deficient patients were enriched for hydrophobic residues at CDR3 positions 6 and 7, suggesting more self-reactive specificities.

The antigens for these receptors are not known. Receptor amplification or capture employed the immunoSEQ multiplex PCR assay. The multiplex PCR relied on 52 forward TRBV primers and 13 reverse TRBJ primers, and amplification bias was corrected through assay-based and computational methods. This immuneACCESS table, as held by TCRdb, lists in-frame sequences with V and J called but not all clones. Of the missing ones, under half trace to an unresolved V gene in checked studies; the others have no known cause. The sample table records approximately 37,000 clones; around 89% of these occur just once. The top ten hold 2% to 3% of the sample. Sequencing input: conventional CD4+ T cells sorted from blood. These receptors were collected from a person between 18 and 30 years old with CD3G deficiency.

Notes on this clone: Different DNA sequences within this sample yield the same CDR3. V gene TRBV7-9 combines with J gene TRBJ1-4; possible D gene TRBD1, 5 bases. Germline V gene sequence: CDR1 SEHNR, CDR2 FQNEAQ (reference sequence). Trimming left V 4 bases short and J 4 bases short, with 10 bases between. The CDR3 spans 14 residues. CDR3 bases: TGTGCCAGCAGCTCCGGGACGGGTAATGAAAAACTGTTTTTT. Translated: CASSSGTGNEKLFF. Looking up the rest from reference TRBV7-9 and TRBJ1-4 gives the full variable domain: DTGVSQNPRHKITKRGQNVTFRCDPISEHNRLYWYRQTLGQGPEFLTYFQNEAQLEKSRLLSDRFSAERPKGSFSTLEIQRTEQGDSAMYLCASSSGTGNEKLFFGSGTQLSVL.

The rearrangement uses TRBV7-9 and TRBJ2-3; TRBD2 might be the D (5 bases). The CDR3 runs 13 residues. CDR1 and CDR2 from the germline V gene are SEHNR and FQNEAQ (reference sequence). Trimming stripped 1 base from V and 4 bases from J, with 6 bases between. CDR3: CASSLGRADTQYF. In nucleotides, the CDR3 is TGTGCCAGCAGCTTAGGGCGGGCAGATACGCAGTATTTT.

This chain connects TRBV6-5 to TRBJ2-3; TRBD2 agrees at 8 bases. The CDR3 has 16 residues. The V segment lost 4 bases and the J segment 6 bases; nucleotides outside the gene matches: 12. Germline CDR1 reads MNHEY; CDR2 reads SVGAGI. Written as DNA, the CDR3 is TGTGCCAGCAGTTGGCTGAACCCGGGACTAGAGGATACGCAGTATTTT. This gives the protein CASSWLNPGLEDTQYF.

The chain has TRBV10-3 and TRBJ2-5; 7 nucleotides match TRBD2. Per germline, CDR1 ENHRY and CDR2 SYGVKD. This CDR3 spans 13 amino acids. Unmatched junction bases numbered 4, after V lost 4 bases and J lost 5 bases. The DNA for the CDR3 is TGTGCCATCAGTGTTACAGCGGGGGAGACCCAGTACTTC. Protein: CAISVTAGETQYF.

J is TRBJ2-2 and V is TRBV5-1; D possibly uses TRBD1 or TRBD2 (5 bases each). The germline V gene encodes CDR1 SGHRS and CDR2 YFSETQ. Trimming took 3 bases from V and 4 from J, leaving 13 bases between them. The CDR3 length is 15 residues. The CDR3 coding sequence is TGCGCCAGCAGCTCGGGACGATGGGGCACCGGGGAGCTGTTTTTT. It yields the protein CASSSGRWGTGELFF.

As for this clone: Likely a read error: the CDR3 ends without its conserved phenylalanine or tryptophan. The limits of the CDR3 on the DNA are not certain, so only TCRdb's listed CDR3 is given. The chain combines TRBV4-1 with TRBJ2-7. The CDR3 comprises 8 residues, both ends counted. Germline lookup yields CDR1 MGHRA and CDR2 YSYEKL. CDR3 region: CASCGVGI.

The chain recombines TRBV6-1 with TRBJ2-5; the D call may be TRBD1 or TRBD2 (6 bases each). The CDR3 runs 17 residues. CDR1 is MNHNS and CDR2 is SASEGT in the germline V gene. Trimming stripped 1 base from V and 1 base from J, with 16 bases between. In DNA, the CDR3 is TGTGCCAGCAGTGAAGGTGGTGGGGGGCTGTCCCAAGAGACCCAGTACTTC. It specifies CASSEGGGGLSQETQYF.